This T cell receptor beta chain was sequenced for a study of blood T cell repertoires in COVID-19. In the source study's methods: Estimated nucleated cell counts came from reference gene primer amplification. The table came from immunoSEQ multiplex PCR; TCRdb's copy has only in-frame clones and leaves some out. V and J calls and clone size are copied from that table; D and trimming were computed from the DNA. The top ten hold around 5% of the sample, which has roughly 90,000 clones, about 91% seen once. The sequence was collected from an elderly woman with active COVID-19. The specimen was peripheral blood.

The CDR3 protein is CASSLDLGTGTSGSTDTQYF. As DNA, the CDR3 is TGTGCCAGCAGCTTAGACCTCGGTACCGGGACTAGCGGTAGCACAGATACGCAGTATTTT. V gene TRBV11-3 combines with J gene TRBJ2-3; TRBD2 matches 11 bases. The CDR3 loop spans 20 amino acids. The germline gives CDR1 SGHNT, CDR2 YENEEA. Unmatched junction bases numbered 11, after V lost 0 bases and J lost 0 bases.